Detailed here is one TCR beta chain. The sample originates from a study of shared T cell receptors in the human thymus. Here immunoSEQ multiplex PCR was the method, and the copy in TCRdb shows in-frame clones only, minus some. Here the sample spans more than 550,000 clones, 70% to 90% being singletons. V gave up 0 bases and J gave up 6 bases, with 15 bases separating them. CDR3 length: 15 residues. From germline, CDR1 is SGHDT and CDR2 YYEEEE. In addition, the sample was reused for a study of human thymus T cells.

What was sequenced was thymocytes. The receptor was isolated from a girl under three years old with a congenital heart defect. The rearrangement links TRBV5-6 to TRBJ1-2, with TRBD1 as a possible D gene (5 bases). The chain's CDR3 is CASSLEGRGGDGYTF. CDR3 DNA sequence: TGTGCCAGCAGCTTGGAAGGTCGGGGGGGGGATGGCTACACCTTC.